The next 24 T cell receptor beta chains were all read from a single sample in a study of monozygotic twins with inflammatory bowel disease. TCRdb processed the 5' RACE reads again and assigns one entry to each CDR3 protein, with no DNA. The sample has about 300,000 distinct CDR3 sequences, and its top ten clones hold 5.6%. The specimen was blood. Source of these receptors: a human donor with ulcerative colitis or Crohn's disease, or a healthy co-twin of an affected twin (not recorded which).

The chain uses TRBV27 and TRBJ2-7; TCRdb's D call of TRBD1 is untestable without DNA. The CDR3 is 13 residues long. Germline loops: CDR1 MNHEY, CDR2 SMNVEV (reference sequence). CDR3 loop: CATLGGRGNEQYF.

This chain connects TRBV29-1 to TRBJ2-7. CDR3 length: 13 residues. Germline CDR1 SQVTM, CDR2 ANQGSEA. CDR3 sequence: CSVESADSYEQYF.

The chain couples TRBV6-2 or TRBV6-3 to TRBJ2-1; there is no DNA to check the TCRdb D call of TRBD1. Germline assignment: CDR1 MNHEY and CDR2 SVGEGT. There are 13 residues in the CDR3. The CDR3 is CASSLSGYNEQFF.

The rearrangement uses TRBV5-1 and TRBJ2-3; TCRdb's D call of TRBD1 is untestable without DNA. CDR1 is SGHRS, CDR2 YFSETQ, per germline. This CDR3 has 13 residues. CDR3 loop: CASKGQGADTQYF.

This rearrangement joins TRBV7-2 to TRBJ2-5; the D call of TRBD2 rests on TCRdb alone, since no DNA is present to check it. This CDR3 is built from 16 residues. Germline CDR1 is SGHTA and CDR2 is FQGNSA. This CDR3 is CASSLVPGRVGETQYF.

CDR3 protein: CASSYVDWRSYNEQFF. V gene TRBV6-5 combines with J gene TRBJ2-1; TCRdb picks TRBD2, but there is no DNA to check that call. Germline V CDR1 and CDR2: MNHEY, SVGAGI. This CDR3 contains 16 residues.

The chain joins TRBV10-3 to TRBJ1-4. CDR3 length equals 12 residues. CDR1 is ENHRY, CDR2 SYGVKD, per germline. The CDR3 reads CAISESREKLFF.

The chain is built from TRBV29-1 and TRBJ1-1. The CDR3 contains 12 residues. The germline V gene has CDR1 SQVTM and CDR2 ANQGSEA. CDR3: CSASLSGAEAFF.

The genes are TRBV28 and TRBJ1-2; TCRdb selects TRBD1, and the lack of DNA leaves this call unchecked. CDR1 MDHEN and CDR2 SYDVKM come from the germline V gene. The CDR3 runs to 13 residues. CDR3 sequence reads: CASSFRGPYGYTF.

CDR3 amino acids: CASSLQGPETQYF. This sequence joins TRBV5-1 and TRBJ2-5; TCRdb selects TRBD1, and the lack of DNA leaves this call unchecked. The CDR3 length is 13 residues. CDR1 and CDR2 from the germline V gene are SGHRS and YFSETQ.

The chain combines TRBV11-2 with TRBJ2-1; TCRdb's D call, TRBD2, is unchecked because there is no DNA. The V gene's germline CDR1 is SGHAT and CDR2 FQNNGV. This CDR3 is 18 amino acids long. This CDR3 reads CASSLEASGISRYNEQFF. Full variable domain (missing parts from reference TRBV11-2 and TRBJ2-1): EAGVAQSPRYKIIEKRQSVAFWCNPISGHATLYWYQQILGQGPKLLIQFQNNGVVDDSQLPKDRFSAERLKGVDSTLKIQPAKLEDSAVYLCASSLEASGISRYNEQFFGPGTRLTVL.

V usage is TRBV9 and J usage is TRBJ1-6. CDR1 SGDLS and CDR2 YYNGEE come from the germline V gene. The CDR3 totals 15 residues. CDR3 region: CASSVAGVANSPLHF.

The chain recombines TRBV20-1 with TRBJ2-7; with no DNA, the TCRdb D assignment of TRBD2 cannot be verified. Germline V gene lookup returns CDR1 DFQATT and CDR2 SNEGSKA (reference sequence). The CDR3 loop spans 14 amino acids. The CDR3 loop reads CSARGLAETYEQYF.

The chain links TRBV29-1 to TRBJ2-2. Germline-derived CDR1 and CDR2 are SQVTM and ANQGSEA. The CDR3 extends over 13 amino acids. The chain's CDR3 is CSVKSGGVGELFF.

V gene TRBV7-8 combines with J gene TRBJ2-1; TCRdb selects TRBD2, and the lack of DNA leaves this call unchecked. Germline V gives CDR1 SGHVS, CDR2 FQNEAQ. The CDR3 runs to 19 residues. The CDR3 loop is CASSRGAGFWTSGVNEQFF.

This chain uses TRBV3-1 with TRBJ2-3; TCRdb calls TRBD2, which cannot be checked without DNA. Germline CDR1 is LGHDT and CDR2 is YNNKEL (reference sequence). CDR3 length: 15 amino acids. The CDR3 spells CASSPLAGFTDTQYF.

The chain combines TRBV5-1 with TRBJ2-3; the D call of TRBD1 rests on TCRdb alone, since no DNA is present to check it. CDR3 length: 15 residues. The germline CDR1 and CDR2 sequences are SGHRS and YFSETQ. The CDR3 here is CASSSGDGYTDTQYF.

The CDR3 spells CASSRRDGTDTQYF. The chain couples TRBV7-8 to TRBJ2-3; TCRdb names TRBD1, which stays unverified in the absence of DNA. The CDR3 runs 14 residues. Looked up from germline, CDR1 is SGHVS and CDR2 is FQNEAQ.

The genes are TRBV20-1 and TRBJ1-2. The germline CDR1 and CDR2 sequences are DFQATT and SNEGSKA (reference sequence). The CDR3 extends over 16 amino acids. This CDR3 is CSARVNWPERISGYTF.

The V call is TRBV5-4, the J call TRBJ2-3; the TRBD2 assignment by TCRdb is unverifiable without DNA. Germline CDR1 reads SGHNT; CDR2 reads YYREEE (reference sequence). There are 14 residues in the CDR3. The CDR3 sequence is CASSTRVEPDTQYF.

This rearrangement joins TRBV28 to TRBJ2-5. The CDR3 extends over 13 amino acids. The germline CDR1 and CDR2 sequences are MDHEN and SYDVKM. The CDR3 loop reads CASSRMRRETQYF.

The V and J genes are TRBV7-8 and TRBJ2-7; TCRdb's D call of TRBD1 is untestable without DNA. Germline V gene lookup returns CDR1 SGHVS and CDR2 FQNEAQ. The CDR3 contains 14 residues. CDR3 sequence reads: CASSRRDRGYEQYF. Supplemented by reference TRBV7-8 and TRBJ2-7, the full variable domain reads GAGVSQSPRYKVAKRGQDVALRCDPISGHVSLFWYQQALGQGPEFLTYFQNEAQLDKSGLPSDRFFAERPEGSVSTLKIQRTQQEDSAVYLCASSRRDRGYEQYFGPGTRLTVT.

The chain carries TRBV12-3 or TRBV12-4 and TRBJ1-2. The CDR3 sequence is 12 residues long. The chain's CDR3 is CASSSTPYGYTF.

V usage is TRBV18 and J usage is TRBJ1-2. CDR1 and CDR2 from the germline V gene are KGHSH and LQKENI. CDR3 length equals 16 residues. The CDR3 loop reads CASSPSLERANYGYTF.